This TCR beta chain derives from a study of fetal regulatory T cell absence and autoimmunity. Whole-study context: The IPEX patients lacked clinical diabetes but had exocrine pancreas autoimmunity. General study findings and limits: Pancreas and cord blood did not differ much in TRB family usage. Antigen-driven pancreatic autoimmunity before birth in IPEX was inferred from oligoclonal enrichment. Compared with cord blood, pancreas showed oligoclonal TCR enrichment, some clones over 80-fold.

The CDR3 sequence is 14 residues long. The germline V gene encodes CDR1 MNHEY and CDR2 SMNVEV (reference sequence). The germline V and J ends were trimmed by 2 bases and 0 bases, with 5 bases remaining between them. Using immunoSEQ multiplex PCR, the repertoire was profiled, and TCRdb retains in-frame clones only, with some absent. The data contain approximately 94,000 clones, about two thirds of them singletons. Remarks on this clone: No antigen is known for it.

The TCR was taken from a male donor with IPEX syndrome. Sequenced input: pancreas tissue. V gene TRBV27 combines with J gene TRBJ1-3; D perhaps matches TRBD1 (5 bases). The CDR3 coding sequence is TGTGCCAGCAGTTTAGGGGGCTCTGGAAACACCATATATTTT. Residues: CASSLGGSGNTIYF.